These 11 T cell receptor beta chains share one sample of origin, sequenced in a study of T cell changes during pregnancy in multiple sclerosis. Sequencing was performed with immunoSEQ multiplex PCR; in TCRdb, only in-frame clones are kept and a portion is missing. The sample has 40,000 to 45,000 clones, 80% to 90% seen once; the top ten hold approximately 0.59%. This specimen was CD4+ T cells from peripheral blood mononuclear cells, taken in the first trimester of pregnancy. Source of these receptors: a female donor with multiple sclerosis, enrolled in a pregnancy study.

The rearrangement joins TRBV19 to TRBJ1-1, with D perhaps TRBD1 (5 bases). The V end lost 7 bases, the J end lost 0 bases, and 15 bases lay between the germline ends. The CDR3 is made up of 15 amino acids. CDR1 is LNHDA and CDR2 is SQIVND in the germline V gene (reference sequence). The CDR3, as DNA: TGTGCCAGTAATCTCCAGGGCAGACTGAACACTGAAGCTTTCTTT. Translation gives CASNLQGRLNTEAFF.

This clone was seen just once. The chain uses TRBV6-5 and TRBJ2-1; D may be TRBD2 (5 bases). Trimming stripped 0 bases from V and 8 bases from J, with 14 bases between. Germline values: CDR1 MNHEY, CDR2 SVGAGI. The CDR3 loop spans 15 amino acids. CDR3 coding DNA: TGTGCCAGCAGTTACTCGATTCGGGGATCCCATGAGCAGTTCTTC. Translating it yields CASSYSIRGSHEQFF.

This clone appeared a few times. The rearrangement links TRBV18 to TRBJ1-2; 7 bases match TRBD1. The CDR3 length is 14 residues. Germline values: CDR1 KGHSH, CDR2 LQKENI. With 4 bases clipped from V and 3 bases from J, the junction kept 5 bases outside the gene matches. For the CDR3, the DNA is TGTGCCAGCTCACGACAGGGTAGGGACTATGGCTACACCTTC. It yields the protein CASSRQGRDYGYTF.

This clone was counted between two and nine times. For the CDR3, the DNA is TGTGCCAGCAGCACGGGACTAGCGGGAGGGCGGGCAGATACGCAGTATTTT. It encodes CASSTGLAGGRADTQYF. The chain has TRBV11-1 and TRBJ2-3; TRBD2 matches at 16 bases. CDR1 SGHAT and CDR2 FQDESV come from the germline V gene (reference sequence). The CDR3 totals 17 residues. V dropped 5 bases and J dropped 4; count of bases not matched to a gene: 6.

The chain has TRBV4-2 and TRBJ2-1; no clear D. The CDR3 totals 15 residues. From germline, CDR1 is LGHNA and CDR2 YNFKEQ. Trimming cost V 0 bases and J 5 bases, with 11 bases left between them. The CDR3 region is CASSQDFISNNEQFF. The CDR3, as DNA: TGTGCCAGCAGCCAAGATTTTATTAGCAACAATGAGCAGTTCTTC.

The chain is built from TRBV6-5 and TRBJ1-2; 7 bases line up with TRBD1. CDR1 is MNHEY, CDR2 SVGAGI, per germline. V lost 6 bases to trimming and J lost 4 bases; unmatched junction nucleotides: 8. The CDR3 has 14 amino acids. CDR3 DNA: TGTGCCAGCAGCCGCGACAGGGCCCCCTATGGCTACACCTTC. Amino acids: CASSRDRAPYGYTF.

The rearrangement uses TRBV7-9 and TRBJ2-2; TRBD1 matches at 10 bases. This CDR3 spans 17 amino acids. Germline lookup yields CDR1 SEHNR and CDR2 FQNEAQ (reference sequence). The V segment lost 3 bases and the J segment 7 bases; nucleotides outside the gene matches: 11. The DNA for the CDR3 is TGTGCCAGCAGCTTGATAAAGGGACAGGGGTTCCACGGGGAGCTGTTTTTT. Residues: CASSLIKGQGFHGELFF.

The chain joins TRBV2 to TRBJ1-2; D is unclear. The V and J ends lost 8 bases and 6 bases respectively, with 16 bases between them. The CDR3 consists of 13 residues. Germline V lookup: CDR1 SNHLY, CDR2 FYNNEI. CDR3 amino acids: CASLDWRENGYTF. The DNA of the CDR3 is TGTGCCAGCCTAGACTGGAGGGAGAATGGCTACACCTTC. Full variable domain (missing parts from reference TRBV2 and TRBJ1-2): EPEVTQTPSHQVTQMGQEVILRCVPISNHLYFYWYRQILGQKVEFLVSFYNNEISEKSEIFDDQFSVERPDGSNFTLKIRSTKLEDSAMYFCASLDWRENGYTFGSGTRLTVV.

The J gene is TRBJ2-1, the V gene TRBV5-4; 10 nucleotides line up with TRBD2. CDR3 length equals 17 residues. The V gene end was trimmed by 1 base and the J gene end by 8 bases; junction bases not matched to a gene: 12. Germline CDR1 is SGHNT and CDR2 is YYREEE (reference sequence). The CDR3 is CASSLRRTSGGDYEQFF. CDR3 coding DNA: TGTGCCAGCAGCTTGCGGAGGACTAGCGGAGGGGACTATGAGCAGTTCTTC.

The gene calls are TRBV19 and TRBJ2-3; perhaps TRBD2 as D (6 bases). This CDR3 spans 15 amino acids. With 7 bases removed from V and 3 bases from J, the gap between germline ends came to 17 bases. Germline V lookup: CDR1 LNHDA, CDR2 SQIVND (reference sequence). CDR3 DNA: TGTGCCAGTACCTTGGGCGGGGTGATAACAGATACGCAGTATTTT. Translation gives CASTLGGVITDTQYF. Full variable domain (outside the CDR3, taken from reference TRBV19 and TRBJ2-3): DGGITQSPKYLFRKEGQNVTLSCEQNLNHDAMYWYRQDPGQGLRLIYYSQIVNDFQKGDIAEGYSVSREKKESFPLTVTSAQKNPTAFYLCASTLGGVITDTQYFGPGTRLTVL.

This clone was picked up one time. The CDR3 DNA sequence: TGTGCCAGCTCACCAGCCGGGACAGGGATCTACGAGCAGTACTTC. Translation: CASSPAGTGIYEQYF. The genes are TRBV18 and TRBJ2-7; 9 nucleotides align to TRBD1. Germline CDR1 reads KGHSH; CDR2 reads LQKENI. J was trimmed by 3 bases and V by 2 bases; bases with no gene match: 5. The CDR3 loop spans 15 amino acids.